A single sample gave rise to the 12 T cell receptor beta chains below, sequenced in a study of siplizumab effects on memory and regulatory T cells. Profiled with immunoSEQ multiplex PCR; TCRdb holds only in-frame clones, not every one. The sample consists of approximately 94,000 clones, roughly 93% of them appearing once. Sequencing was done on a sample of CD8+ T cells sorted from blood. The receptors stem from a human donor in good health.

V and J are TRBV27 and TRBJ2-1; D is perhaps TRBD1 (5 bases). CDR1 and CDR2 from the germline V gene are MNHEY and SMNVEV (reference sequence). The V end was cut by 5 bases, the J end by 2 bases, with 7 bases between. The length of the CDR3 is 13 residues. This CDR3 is CASSGAAYNEQFF. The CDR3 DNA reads TGTGCCAGCAGTGGGGCAGCCTACAATGAGCAGTTCTTC.

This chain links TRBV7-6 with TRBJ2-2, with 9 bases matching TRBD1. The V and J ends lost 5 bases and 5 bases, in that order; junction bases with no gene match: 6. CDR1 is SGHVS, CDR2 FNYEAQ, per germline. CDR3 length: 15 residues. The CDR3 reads CASSLGTGQTGELFF. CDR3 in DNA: TGTGCCAGCAGCCTAGGGACAGGGCAGACCGGGGAGCTGTTTTTT.

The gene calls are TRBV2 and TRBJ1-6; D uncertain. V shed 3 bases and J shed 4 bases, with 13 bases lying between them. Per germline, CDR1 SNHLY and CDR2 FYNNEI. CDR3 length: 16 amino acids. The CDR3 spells CASSDMGTIYNSPLHF. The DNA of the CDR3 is TGTGCCAGCAGTGACATGGGCACCATTTATAATTCACCCCTCCACTTT.

The CDR3 reads CASSPQLTGYEQYF. As DNA, the CDR3 is TGCGCCAGCAGCCCCCAGCTCACGGGTTACGAGCAGTACTTC. The rearrangement uses TRBV4-1 and TRBJ2-7; D not certain. CDR3 length equals 14 residues. Trimming pared 4 bases from V and 4 bases from J, leaving 14 bases between. Germline V gives CDR1 MGHRA, CDR2 YSYEKL.

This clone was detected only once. CDR3 nucleotide sequence: TGTGCCAGCAGCCGTCCAGGGATTTACAATGAGCAGTTCTTC. The encoded protein is CASSRPGIYNEQFF. The chain recombines TRBV7-9 with TRBJ2-1, with D tentatively TRBD1 (5 bases). The germline gives CDR1 SEHNR, CDR2 FQNEAQ (reference sequence). The CDR3 is 14 amino acids. V was shortened by 5 bases and J by 4 bases, with 12 bases between the two germline ends.

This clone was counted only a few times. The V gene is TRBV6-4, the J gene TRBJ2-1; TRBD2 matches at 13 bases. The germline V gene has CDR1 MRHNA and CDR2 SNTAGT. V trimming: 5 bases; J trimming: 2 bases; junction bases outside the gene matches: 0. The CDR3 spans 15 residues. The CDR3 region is CASSTSGGAYNEQFF. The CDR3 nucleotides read TGTGCCAGCAGTACTAGCGGGGGGGCCTACAATGAGCAGTTCTTC.

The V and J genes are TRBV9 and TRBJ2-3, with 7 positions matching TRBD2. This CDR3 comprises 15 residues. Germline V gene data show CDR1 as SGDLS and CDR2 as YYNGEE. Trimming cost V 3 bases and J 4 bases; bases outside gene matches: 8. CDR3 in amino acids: CASSGAGVGPDTQYF. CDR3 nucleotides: TGTGCCAGCAGCGGGGCGGGGGTAGGGCCAGATACGCAGTATTTT. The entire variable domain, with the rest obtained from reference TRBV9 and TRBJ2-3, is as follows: DSGVTQTPKHLITATGQRVTLRCSPRSGDLSVYWYQQSLDQGLQFLIQYYNGEERAKGNILERFSAQQFPDLHSELNLSSLELGDSALYFCASSGAGVGPDTQYFGPGTRLTVL.

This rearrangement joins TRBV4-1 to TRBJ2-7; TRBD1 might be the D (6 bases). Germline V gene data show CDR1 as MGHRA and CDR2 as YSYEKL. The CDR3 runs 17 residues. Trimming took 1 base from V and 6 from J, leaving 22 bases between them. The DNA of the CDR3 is TGCGCCAGCAGCCAAGGGATACCGGCACAGGGTTTTTCCGAGCAGTACTTC. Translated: CASSQGIPAQGFSEQYF.

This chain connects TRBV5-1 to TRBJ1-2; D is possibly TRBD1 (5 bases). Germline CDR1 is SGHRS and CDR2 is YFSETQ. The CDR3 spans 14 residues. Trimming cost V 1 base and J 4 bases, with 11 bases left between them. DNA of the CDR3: TGCGCCAGCAGCTTGTCTCAGGGCGGCTATGGCTACACCTTC. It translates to CASSLSQGGYGYTF.

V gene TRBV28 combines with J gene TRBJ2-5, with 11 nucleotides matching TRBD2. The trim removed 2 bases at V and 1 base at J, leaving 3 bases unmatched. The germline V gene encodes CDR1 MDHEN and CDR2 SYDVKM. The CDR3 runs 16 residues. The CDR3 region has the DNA TGTGCCAGCAGTTTACTAACTAGCGGGGGCCAAGAGACCCAGTACTTC. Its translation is CASSLLTSGGQETQYF.

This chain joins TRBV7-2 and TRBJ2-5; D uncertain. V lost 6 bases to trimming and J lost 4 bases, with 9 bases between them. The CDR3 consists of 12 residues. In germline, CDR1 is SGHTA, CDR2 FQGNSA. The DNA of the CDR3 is TGTGCCAGCAGATTCCCGGGAGAGACCCAGTACTTC. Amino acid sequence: CASRFPGETQYF.

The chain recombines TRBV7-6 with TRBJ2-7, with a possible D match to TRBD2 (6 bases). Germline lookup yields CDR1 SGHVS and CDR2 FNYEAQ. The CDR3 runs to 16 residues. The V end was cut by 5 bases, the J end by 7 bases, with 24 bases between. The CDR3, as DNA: TGTGCCAGCAGCCCCGACCCGGCGGGGTCGGTTGGAGAGCAGTACTTC. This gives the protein CASSPDPAGSVGEQYF.